The text below deals with one T cell receptor beta chain. Its target is unknown. The PCR employed 60 Vbeta primers together with 13 Jbeta primers. TCRdb keeps only in-frame clones here, not all; method: immunoSEQ multiplex PCR. The sample includes about 130,000 clones, approximately 78% of them seen just once. This sample is part of a study of cytomegalovirus exposure and HLA in healthy donors. The CDR3 extends over 14 amino acids. In germline, CDR1 is MNHNY, CDR2 SVGAGI (reference sequence). V shed 4 bases and J 5 bases; nucleotides not matched to a gene: 3. Study conclusions and caveats: It emerged from a later analysis that several of the most significant clusters appeared to be linked to common viral pathogens. A later analysis reportedly identified an Asian-associated ancestry cluster as carrying fewer N-insertions than the approximately 710-donor mean.

The sample comprised PBMCs. The V call is TRBV6-6, the J call TRBJ1-4, with 8 bases aligning to TRBD1. The clonotype was recovered from a human donor in good health. Here the CDR3 reads CASSSDRENEKLFF. The CDR3 DNA follows: TGTGCCAGCAGTTCGGACAGGGAAAATGAAAAACTGTTTTTT.